Listed below are T cell receptor beta chains from one sample, sequenced in a study of blood T cell repertoires in COVID-19. Generated by immunoSEQ multiplex PCR, the TCRdb table keeps only in-frame clones and is missing some. The repertoire holds about 64,000 clones, with about nine tenths as singletons. The specimen was peripheral blood. The receptors derive from a man over 45 with active COVID-19. Both conserved end residues are part of each CDR3. Each record gives: clone size, J gene, V gene, D gene, CDR3 DNA, CDR3 protein. The D gene is left open where the match is weak. A clone size is listed for some rows: how often the clone was seen (once, few, many), or a class if it is expanded.

clone_size: .; j_call: TRBJ2-5; v_call: TRBV11-3; d_call: TRBD1; cdr3_nt: TGTGCCAGCAGCTTAGATCGGACAGGGGGGGGTCGAGAGACCCAGTACTTC; cdr3_aa: CASSLDRTGGGRETQYF
clone_size: .; j_call: TRBJ1-5; v_call: TRBV18; d_call: TRBD1; cdr3_nt: TGTGCCAGCTCACCACCCGGGACAGGGCGGTATAGCAATCAGCCCCAGCATTTT; cdr3_aa: CASSPPGTGRYSNQPQHF
clone_size: .; j_call: TRBJ2-5; v_call: TRBV11-3; d_call: .; cdr3_nt: TGTGCCAGCAGCCACAGGGGGGGCAAAGAGACCCAGTACTTC; cdr3_aa: CASSHRGGKETQYF
clone_size: once; j_call: TRBJ2-5; v_call: TRBV4-2; d_call: .; cdr3_nt: TGTGCCAGCAGCCAAGATGGCGGCAGGGGCGTAGAGACCCAGTACTTC; cdr3_aa: CASSQDGGRGVETQYF
clone_size: .; j_call: TRBJ2-3; v_call: TRBV15; d_call: .; cdr3_nt: TGTGCCACCAGCAGACTAGGGGGCACAGATACGCAGTATTTT; cdr3_aa: CATSRLGGTDTQYF
clone_size: once; j_call: TRBJ1-5; v_call: TRBV5-1; d_call: .; cdr3_nt: TGCGCCAGCCGGCCTTGGGGGGGTGACAATCAGCCCCAGCATTTT; cdr3_aa: CASRPWGGDNQPQHF
clone_size: .; j_call: TRBJ1-2; v_call: TRBV9; d_call: .; cdr3_nt: TGTGCCAGCAGCTCCCTGACAGACAACTATGGCTACACCTTC; cdr3_aa: CASSSLTDNYGYTF
clone_size: .; j_call: TRBJ1-2; v_call: TRBV19; d_call: .; cdr3_nt: TGTGCCAGTAGTATGGGGCAGGGCGTCTATGGCTACACCTTC; cdr3_aa: CASSMGQGVYGYTF
clone_size: .; j_call: TRBJ2-7; v_call: TRBV5-1; d_call: .; cdr3_nt: TGCGCCAGCAGCCCGGATACTAGCTGGGGTACCTACGAGCAGTACTTC; cdr3_aa: CASSPDTSWGTYEQYF
clone_size: .; j_call: TRBJ2-1; v_call: TRBV2; d_call: .; cdr3_nt: TGTGCCAGCAGTGAACTACTACGGGACAATGAGCAGTTCTTC; cdr3_aa: CASSELLRDNEQFF
clone_size: few; j_call: TRBJ1-6; v_call: TRBV19; d_call: .; cdr3_nt: TGTGCCAGTAGTATTGGGGGCTGGAATTCACCCCTCCACTTT; cdr3_aa: CASSIGGWNSPLHF
clone_size: .; j_call: TRBJ1-1; v_call: TRBV27; d_call: .; cdr3_nt: TGTGCCAGCCGATGGCAGGGATGGAACACTGAAGCTTTCTTT; cdr3_aa: CASRWQGWNTEAFF
clone_size: once; j_call: TRBJ1-1; v_call: TRBV6-5; d_call: .; cdr3_nt: TGTGCCAGCAGTCGCACCCCGCCCCGGAGTACTGAAGCTTTCTTT; cdr3_aa: CASSRTPPRSTEAFF
clone_size: .; j_call: TRBJ2-1; v_call: TRBV9; d_call: TRBD1; cdr3_nt: TGTGCCAGCAGCACCCAGGGGGCGGGTGAGCAGTTCTTC; cdr3_aa: CASSTQGAGEQFF
clone_size: .; j_call: TRBJ2-1; v_call: TRBV19; d_call: TRBD2; cdr3_nt: TGTGCCAGTAGTATCCATCCTCAGCGGGAGGACTACAATGAGCAGTTCTTC; cdr3_aa: CASSIHPQREDYNEQFF
clone_size: .; j_call: TRBJ1-3; v_call: TRBV18; d_call: .; cdr3_nt: TGTGCCAGCTCACGATCGGGCTCTGGAAACACCATATATTTT; cdr3_aa: CASSRSGSGNTIYF
clone_size: .; j_call: TRBJ2-3; v_call: TRBV6-6; d_call: TRBD1; cdr3_nt: TGTGCCAGCAGTTTAGGACAGGGGACAGATACGCAGTATTTT; cdr3_aa: CASSLGQGTDTQYF
clone_size: .; j_call: TRBJ2-7; v_call: TRBV6-5; d_call: TRBD1; cdr3_nt: TGTGCCAGCAGTTATCGGACAGGCTACGAGCAGTACTTC; cdr3_aa: CASSYRTGYEQYF
clone_size: .; j_call: TRBJ1-3; v_call: TRBV5-4; d_call: TRBD1; cdr3_nt: TGTGCCAGCAGCCGAGGGCTCGGACAGGGAGGAAACACCATATATTTT; cdr3_aa: CASSRGLGQGGNTIYF
clone_size: .; j_call: TRBJ2-5; v_call: TRBV29-1; d_call: TRBD2; cdr3_nt: TGCAGCGTTCACGGGGGGGAGGCCCAAGAGACCCAGTACTTC; cdr3_aa: CSVHGGEAQETQYF
clone_size: .; j_call: TRBJ2-1; v_call: TRBV24-1; d_call: TRBD2; cdr3_nt: TGTGCCACCAGTGGCGGGACTAGCGGGCTGTACAATGAGCAGTTCTTC; cdr3_aa: CATSGGTSGLYNEQFF
clone_size: .; j_call: TRBJ2-2; v_call: TRBV20-1; d_call: TRBD2; cdr3_nt: TGCAGTGCTAGTACACTAGCGGGGCCGGGGACCGGGGAGCTGTTTTTT; cdr3_aa: CSASTLAGPGTGELFF
clone_size: .; j_call: TRBJ2-7; v_call: TRBV3-1/TRBV3-2; d_call: TRBD1; cdr3_nt: TGTGCCAGCAGCCAAAAAGACAGGGGCCGCAACGAGCAGTACTTC; cdr3_aa: CASSQKDRGRNEQYF
clone_size: .; j_call: TRBJ1-3; v_call: TRBV19; d_call: TRBD1; cdr3_nt: TGTGCCAGTAGACAGGGGGCTGGAAACACCATATATTTT; cdr3_aa: CASRQGAGNTIYF
clone_size: once; j_call: TRBJ2-7; v_call: TRBV30; d_call: TRBD1; cdr3_nt: TGTGCCTGGAGATTCCTGACAGGGCCCTACGAGCAGTACTTC; cdr3_aa: CAWRFLTGPYEQYF
clone_size: .; j_call: TRBJ1-2; v_call: TRBV2; d_call: .; cdr3_nt: TGTGCCAGTCAAACTCTTCCGGGACAAGCCGCCTATGGCTACACCTTC; cdr3_aa: CASQTLPGQAAYGYTF
clone_size: .; j_call: TRBJ2-1; v_call: TRBV7-7; d_call: TRBD2; cdr3_nt: TGTGCCAGCAGCCCGGGACTAGCGACCTACAATGAGCAGTTCTTC; cdr3_aa: CASSPGLATYNEQFF
clone_size: .; j_call: TRBJ1-2; v_call: TRBV30; d_call: .; cdr3_nt: TGTGCCGGACACAGGAGATCTAACTATGGCTACACCTTC; cdr3_aa: CAGHRRSNYGYTF
clone_size: .; j_call: TRBJ2-3; v_call: TRBV6-2/TRBV6-3; d_call: TRBD1; cdr3_nt: TGTGCCAGCAGTGACGGACAGGGGTTGGCAGATACGCAGTATTTT; cdr3_aa: CASSDGQGLADTQYF
clone_size: .; j_call: TRBJ2-5; v_call: TRBV6-1; d_call: .; cdr3_nt: TGTGCCAGCAGTGAGGTCGGAGACAGCCAAGAGACCCAGTACTTC; cdr3_aa: CASSEVGDSQETQYF
clone_size: .; j_call: TRBJ1-4; v_call: TRBV5-1; d_call: TRBD1; cdr3_nt: TGCGCCAGCAGCTCTCGGACAGGGGGGGATGAAAAACTGTTTTTT; cdr3_aa: CASSSRTGGDEKLFF
clone_size: .; j_call: TRBJ2-5; v_call: TRBV2; d_call: TRBD2; cdr3_nt: TGTGCCAGCCAGGAGTGGGGACTATCCACCCAAGAGACCCAGTACTTC; cdr3_aa: CASQEWGLSTQETQYF
clone_size: .; j_call: TRBJ2-3; v_call: TRBV5-4; d_call: .; cdr3_nt: TGTGCCAGCAGCTTGGTATTAGCCACAGATACGCAGTATTTT; cdr3_aa: CASSLVLATDTQYF
clone_size: .; j_call: TRBJ1-1; v_call: TRBV18; d_call: .; cdr3_nt: TGTGCCAGCTCACCACCGGGTAGCCCGAACACTGAAGCTTTCTTT; cdr3_aa: CASSPPGSPNTEAFF
clone_size: .; j_call: TRBJ2-7; v_call: TRBV3-1/TRBV3-2; d_call: TRBD2; cdr3_nt: TGTGCCAGCAGCCAAGGGGGAGCGGGGAGGGCCCGCGAGCAGTACTTC; cdr3_aa: CASSQGGAGRAREQYF
clone_size: .; j_call: TRBJ2-2; v_call: TRBV5-1; d_call: .; cdr3_nt: TGCGCCAGCAGCTCCTACTCGCCCAACACCGGGGAGCTGTTTTTT; cdr3_aa: CASSSYSPNTGELFF
clone_size: once; j_call: TRBJ2-5; v_call: TRBV3-1/TRBV3-2; d_call: TRBD1; cdr3_nt: TGTGCCAGCAGCCCCTCACAGGGGTGGGAGACCCAGTACTTC; cdr3_aa: CASSPSQGWETQYF